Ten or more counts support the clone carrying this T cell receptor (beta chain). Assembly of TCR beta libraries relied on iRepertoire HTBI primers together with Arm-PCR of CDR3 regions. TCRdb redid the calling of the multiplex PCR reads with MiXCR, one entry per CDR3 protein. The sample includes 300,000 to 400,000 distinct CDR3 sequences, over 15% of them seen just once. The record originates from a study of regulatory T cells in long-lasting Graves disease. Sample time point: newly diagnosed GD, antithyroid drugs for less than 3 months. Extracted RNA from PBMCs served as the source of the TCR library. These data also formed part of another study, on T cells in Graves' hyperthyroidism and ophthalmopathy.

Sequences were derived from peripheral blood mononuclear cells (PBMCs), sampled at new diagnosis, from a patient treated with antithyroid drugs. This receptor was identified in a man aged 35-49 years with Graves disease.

The CDR3 DNA follows: TGTGCCAGCAGTGAAGATCCAGGGGGCCGCGGAGGCTACACCTTC. It encodes CASSEDPGGRGGYTF. The chain has TRBV2 and TRBJ1-2, with TRBD1 identical over 8 bases. Trimming took 1 base from V and 8 from J; bases not matched to a gene: 9. The CDR3 runs 15 residues. CDR1 SNHLY and CDR2 FYNNEI come from the germline V gene.